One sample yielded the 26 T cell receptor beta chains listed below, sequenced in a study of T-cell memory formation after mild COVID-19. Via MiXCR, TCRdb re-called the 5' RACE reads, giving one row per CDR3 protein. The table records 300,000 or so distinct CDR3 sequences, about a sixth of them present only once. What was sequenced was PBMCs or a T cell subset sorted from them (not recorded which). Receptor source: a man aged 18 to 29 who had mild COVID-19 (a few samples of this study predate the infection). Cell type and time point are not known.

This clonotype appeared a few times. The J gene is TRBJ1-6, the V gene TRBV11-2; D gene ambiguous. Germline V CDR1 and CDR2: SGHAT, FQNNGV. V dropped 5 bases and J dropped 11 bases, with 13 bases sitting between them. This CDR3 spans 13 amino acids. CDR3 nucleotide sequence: TGTGCCAGCAGCCCAGCCCCAAGAACACCCCTCCACTTT. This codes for CASSPAPRTPLHF. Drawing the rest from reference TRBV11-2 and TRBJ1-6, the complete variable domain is EAGVAQSPRYKIIEKRQSVAFWCNPISGHATLYWYQQILGQGPKLLIQFQNNGVVDDSQLPKDRFSAERLKGVDSTLKIQPAKLEDSAVYLCASSPAPRTPLHFGNGTRLTVT.

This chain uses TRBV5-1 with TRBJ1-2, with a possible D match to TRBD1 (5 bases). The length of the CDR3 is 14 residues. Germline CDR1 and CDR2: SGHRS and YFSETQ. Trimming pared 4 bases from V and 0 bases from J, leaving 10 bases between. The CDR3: CASSVDRTNYGYTF. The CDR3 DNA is TGCGCCAGCAGCGTTGACAGAACTAACTATGGCTACACCTTC.

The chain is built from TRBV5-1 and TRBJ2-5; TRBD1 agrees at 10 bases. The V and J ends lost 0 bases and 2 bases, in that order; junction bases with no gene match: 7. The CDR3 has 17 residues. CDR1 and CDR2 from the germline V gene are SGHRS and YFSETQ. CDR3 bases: TGCGCCAGCAGCTTGGCTACCGGGACAGGGGTGCAAGAGACCCAGTACTTC. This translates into CASSLATGTGVQETQYF.

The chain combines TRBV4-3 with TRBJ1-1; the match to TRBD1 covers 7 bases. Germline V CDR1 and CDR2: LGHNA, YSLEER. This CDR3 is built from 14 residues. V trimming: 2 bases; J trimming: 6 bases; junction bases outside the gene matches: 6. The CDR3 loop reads CASSQSDRLPEAFF. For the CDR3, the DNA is TGCGCCAGCAGCCAATCGGACAGGCTCCCTGAAGCTTTCTTT.

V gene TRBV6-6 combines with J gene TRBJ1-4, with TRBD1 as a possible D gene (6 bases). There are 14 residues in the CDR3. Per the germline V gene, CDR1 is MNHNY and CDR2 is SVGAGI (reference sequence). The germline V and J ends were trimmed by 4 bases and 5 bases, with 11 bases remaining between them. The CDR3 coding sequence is TGTGCCAGCAGTTTATGGGACATCAATGAAAAACTGTTTTTT. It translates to CASSLWDINEKLFF.

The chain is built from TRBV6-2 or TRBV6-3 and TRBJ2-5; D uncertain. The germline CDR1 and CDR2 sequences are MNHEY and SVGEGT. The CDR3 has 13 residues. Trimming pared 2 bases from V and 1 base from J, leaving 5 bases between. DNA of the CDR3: TGTGCCAGCAGTTACCGTATCCAAGAGACCCAGTACTTC. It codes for CASSYRIQETQYF.

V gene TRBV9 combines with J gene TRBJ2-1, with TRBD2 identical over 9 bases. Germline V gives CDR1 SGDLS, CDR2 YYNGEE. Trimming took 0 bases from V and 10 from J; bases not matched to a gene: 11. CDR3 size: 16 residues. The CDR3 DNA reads TGTGCCAGCAGCGTAGTAGCCCATAGCGGGGGCAAAGAGCAGTTCTTC. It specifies CASSVVAHSGGKEQFF.

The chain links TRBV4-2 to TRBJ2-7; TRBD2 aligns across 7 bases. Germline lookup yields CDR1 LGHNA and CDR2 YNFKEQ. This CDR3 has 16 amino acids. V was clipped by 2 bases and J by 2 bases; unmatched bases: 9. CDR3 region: CASSQLRLTSTYEQYF. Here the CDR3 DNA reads TGTGCCAGCAGCCAATTGCGTTTGACTAGCACCTACGAGCAGTACTTC.

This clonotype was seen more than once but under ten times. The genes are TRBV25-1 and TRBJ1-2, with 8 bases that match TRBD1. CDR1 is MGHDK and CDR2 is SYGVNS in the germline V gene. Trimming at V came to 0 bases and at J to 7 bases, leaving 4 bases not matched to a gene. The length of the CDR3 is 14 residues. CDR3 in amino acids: CASSEYTGGGGYTF. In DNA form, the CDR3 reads TGTGCCAGCAGTGAATACACAGGGGGTGGTGGCTACACCTTC.

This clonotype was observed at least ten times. DNA for the CDR3: TGTGCCAGCGGAAGGGACAGGGGCTACGAGCAGTACGTC. As protein: CASGRDRGYEQYV. The chain recombines TRBV21-1 with TRBJ2-7; TRBD1, the table's D call, lacks a check against the DNA. TRBV21-1 is a pseudogene segment. The CDR3 spans 13 residues.

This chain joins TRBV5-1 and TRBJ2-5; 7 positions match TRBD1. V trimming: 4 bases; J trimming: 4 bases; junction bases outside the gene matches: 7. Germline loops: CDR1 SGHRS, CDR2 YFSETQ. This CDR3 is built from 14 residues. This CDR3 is CASSRRQGRETQYF. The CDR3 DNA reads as TGCGCCAGCAGCAGAAGACAGGGCCGAGAGACCCAGTACTTC. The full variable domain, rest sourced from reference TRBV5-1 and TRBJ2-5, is KAGVTQTPRYLIKTRGQQVTLSCSPISGHRSVSWYQQTPGQGLQFLFEYFSETQRNKGNFPGRFSGRQFSNSRSEMNVSTLELGDSALYLCASSRRQGRETQYFGPGTRLLVL.

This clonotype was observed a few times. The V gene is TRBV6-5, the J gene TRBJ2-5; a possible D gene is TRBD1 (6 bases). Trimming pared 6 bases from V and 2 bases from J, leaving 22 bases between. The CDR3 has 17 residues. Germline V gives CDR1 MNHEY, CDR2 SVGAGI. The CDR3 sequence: CASSPLRGRSWQETQYF. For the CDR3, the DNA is TGTGCCAGCAGCCCCCTGAGGGGGAGATCGTGGCAAGAGACCCAGTACTTC.

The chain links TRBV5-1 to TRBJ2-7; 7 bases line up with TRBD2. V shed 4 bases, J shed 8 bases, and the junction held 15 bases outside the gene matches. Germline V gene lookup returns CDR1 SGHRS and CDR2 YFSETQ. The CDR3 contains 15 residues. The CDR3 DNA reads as TGCGCCAGCAGCCCCGTCTGGACGAGGGAGGGCAAGCAGTACTTC. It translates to CASSPVWTREGKQYF.

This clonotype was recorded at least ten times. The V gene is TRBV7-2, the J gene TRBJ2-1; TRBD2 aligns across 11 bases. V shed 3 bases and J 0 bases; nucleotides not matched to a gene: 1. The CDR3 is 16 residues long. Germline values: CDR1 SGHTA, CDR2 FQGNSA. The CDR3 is CASSLTSGVSYNEQFF. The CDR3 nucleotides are TGTGCCAGCAGCTTGACTAGCGGGGTCTCCTACAATGAGCAGTTCTTC.

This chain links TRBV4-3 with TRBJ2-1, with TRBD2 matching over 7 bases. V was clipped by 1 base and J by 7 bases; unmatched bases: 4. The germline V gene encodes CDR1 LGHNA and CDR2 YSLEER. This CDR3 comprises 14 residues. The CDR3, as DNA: TGCGCCAGCAGCCAAGGGGACTACGAGAATGAGCAGTTCTTC. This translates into CASSQGDYENEQFF.

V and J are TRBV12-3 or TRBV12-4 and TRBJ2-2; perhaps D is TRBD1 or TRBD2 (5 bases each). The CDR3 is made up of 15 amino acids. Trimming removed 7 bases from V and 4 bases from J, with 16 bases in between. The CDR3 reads CASTSGRVGTGELFF. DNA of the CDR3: TGTGCCAGCACCTCGGGACGCGTGGGCACCGGGGAGCTGTTTTTT.

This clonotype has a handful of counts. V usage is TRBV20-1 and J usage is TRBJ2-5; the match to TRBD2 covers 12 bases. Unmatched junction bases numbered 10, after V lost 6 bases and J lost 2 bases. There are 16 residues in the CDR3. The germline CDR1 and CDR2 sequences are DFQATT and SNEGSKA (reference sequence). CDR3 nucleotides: TGCAGTGCCGCGAGACTAGCGGGGGAACTACAAGAGACCCAGTACTTC. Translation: CSAARLAGELQETQYF.

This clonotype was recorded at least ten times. CDR3 bases: TGCGCCAGCTCCGCTCAGGTGAACACTGAAGCTTTCTTT. Its protein is CASSAQVNTEAFF. The chain joins TRBV5-1 to TRBJ1-1; D is undetermined. V was clipped by 7 bases and J by 0 bases, with 10 bases between them. The V gene's germline CDR1 is SGHRS and CDR2 YFSETQ. The CDR3 has 13 residues.

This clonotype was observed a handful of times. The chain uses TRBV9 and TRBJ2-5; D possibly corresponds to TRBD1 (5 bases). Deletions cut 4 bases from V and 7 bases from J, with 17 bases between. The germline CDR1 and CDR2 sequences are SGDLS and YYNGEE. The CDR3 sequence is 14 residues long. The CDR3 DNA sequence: TGTGCCAGCAGCTCCCGGACAACTGGGGTGACCCAGTACTTC. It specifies CASSSRTTGVTQYF.

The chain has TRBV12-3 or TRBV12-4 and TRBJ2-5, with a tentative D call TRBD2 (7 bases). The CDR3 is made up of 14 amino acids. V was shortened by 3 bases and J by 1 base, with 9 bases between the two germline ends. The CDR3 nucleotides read TGTGCCAGCAGTTTCCGGGGGGCCCAAGAGACCCAGTACTTC. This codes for CASSFRGAQETQYF.

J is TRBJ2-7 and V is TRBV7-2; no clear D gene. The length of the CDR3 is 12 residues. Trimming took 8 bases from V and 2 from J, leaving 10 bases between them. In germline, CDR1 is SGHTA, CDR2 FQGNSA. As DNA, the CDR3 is TGTGCCAGCGGGTGGATGGCCTACGAGCAGTACTTC. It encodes CASGWMAYEQYF.

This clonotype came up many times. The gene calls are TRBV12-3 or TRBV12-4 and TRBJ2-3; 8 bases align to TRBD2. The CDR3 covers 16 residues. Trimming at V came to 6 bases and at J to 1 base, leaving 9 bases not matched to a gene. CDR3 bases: TGTGCCAGCAGCCCATCGGGGGGGGGAGGCACAGATACGCAGTATTTT. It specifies CASSPSGGGGTDTQYF.

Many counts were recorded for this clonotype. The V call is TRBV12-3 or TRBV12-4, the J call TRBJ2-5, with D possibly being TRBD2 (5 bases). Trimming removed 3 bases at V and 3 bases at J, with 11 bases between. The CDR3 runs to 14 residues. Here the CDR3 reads CASSFGWGEETQYF. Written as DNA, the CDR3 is TGTGCCAGCAGTTTCGGATGGGGAGAAGAGACCCAGTACTTC.

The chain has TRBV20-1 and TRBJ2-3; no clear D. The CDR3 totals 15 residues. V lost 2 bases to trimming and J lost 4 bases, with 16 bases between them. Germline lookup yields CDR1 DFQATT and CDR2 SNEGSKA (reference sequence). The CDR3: CSARKSVSNSDTQYF. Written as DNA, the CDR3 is TGCAGTGCTAGAAAAAGCGTTAGCAATTCAGATACGCAGTATTTT.

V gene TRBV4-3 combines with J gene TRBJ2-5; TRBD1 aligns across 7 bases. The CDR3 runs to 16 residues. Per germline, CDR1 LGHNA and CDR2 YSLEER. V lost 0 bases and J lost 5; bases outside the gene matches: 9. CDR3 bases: TGCGCCAGCAGCCAAGACAGTATAGGGGGCCGCGAGACCCAGTACTTC. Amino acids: CASSQDSIGGRETQYF.

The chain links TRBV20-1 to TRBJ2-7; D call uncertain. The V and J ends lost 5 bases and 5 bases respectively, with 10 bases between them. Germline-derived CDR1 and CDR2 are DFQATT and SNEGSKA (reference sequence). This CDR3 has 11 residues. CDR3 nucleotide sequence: TGCAGTGCTTCAAGGAGTGACGAGCAGTACGTC. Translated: CSASRSDEQYV.